This T cell receptor (beta chain) was profiled in a study of shared clonotypes between healthy human individuals. Naive CD8 cells comprised CD45RO-negative, CCR7-positively selected cells, excluding terminally differentiated effector memory CD45RA+ cells. This clone was observed once. Its target is not known. V lost 0 bases to trimming and J lost 6 bases, with 9 bases between them. Germline V gene sequence: CDR1 LGHNA, CDR2 YNFKEQ. There are 14 residues in the CDR3. Using 200 ng DNA, some 30,000 T cell genomes, the sorted-subset replicate PCRs were run. Produced via immunoSEQ multiplex PCR; TCRdb's table is partial and in-frame only. The sample yields millions of clones, just under 95% seen once. General observations from the study: Donor clonotype sharing was expected to depend on sequencing depth. Generally, naive subsets (rather than memory subsets) showed larger estimated richness.

This clonotype was sampled from a man between 18 and 29 years old in good health. Sequencing used naive CD8+ T cells sorted from blood. The chain employs TRBV4-2 and TRBJ2-1; D ambiguous. CDR3 region: CASSQDVVLNEQFF. CDR3 sequence (DNA): TGTGCCAGCAGCCAAGATGTAGTACTCAATGAGCAGTTCTTC.